This T cell receptor (beta chain) was documented in a study of shared clonotypes between healthy human individuals. Study in general: CD4 naive and CD4 memory each took three plates per donor, while CD8 naive took two and CD8 memory one.

The study separated CD4+ cells into CD45RA+ naive and CD45RA-negative memory subsets. Authors' data handling: For the immunoSEQ data, sequences were junction-only without quality scores, so filtering differed. Measured with immunoSEQ multiplex PCR; TCRdb has only the in-frame clones, and not every one. V and J calls and clone size follow that table, whereas D and trimming were derived from the DNA. The data contain approximately 1,500,000 clones, about 96% of them seen just once; the ten biggest clones take up roughly 1.2%. Germline V gives CDR1 SGHRS, CDR2 YFSETQ. V was cut by 0 bases and J by 3 bases, with 4 bases left in between. The CDR3 totals 12 residues.

V is TRBV5-1 and J is TRBJ2-7; D is undetermined. The sequence was obtained from a man aged 25 to 40 in good health. Sequenced sample: naive CD4+ T cells sorted from blood. The subset was: CD45RA+ positively selected. CDR3 in amino acids: CASSLGHYEQYF. For the CDR3, the DNA is TGCGCCAGCAGCTTGGGTCACTACGAGCAGTACTTC.